This T cell receptor (beta chain) came from a study of neurological immune-mediated disorders. This clonotype was observed at least ten times. In germline, CDR1 is SGHAT, CDR2 FQNNGV. The CDR3 totals 16 residues. Trimming pared 0 bases from V and 5 bases from J, leaving 14 bases between. TCRdb redid the calling of the 5' RACE reads with MiXCR, one entry per CDR3 protein. The sample contains about 84,000 distinct CDR3 sequences, 10% of which appear only once. The TCR was taken from a middle-aged man in good health. The V gene is TRBV11-2, the J gene TRBJ2-1; TRBD2 is a possible D gene (5 bases). Sequencing input: PBMCs. The CDR3 reads CASSLDLGGPHNEQFF. The DNA for the CDR3 is TGTGCCAGCAGCTTAGATCTTGGCGGGCCACACAATGAGCAGTTCTTC.